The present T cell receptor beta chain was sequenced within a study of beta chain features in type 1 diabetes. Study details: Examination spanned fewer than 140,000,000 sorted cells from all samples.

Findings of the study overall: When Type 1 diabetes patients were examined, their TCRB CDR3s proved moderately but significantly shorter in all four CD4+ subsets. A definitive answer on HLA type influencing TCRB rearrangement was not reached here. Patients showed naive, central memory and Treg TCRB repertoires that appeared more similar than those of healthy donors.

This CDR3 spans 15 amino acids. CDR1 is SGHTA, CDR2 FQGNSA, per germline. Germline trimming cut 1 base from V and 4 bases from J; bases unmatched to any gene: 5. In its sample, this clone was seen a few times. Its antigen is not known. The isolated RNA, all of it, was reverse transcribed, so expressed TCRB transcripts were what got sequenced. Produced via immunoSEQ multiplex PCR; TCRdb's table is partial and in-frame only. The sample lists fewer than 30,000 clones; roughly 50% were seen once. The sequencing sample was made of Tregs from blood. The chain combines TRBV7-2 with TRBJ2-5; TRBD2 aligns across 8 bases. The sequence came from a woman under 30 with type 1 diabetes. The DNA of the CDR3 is TGTGCCAGCAGCTTAGGACGGGGGGGAACAGAGACCCAGTACTTC. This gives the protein CASSLGRGGTETQYF.